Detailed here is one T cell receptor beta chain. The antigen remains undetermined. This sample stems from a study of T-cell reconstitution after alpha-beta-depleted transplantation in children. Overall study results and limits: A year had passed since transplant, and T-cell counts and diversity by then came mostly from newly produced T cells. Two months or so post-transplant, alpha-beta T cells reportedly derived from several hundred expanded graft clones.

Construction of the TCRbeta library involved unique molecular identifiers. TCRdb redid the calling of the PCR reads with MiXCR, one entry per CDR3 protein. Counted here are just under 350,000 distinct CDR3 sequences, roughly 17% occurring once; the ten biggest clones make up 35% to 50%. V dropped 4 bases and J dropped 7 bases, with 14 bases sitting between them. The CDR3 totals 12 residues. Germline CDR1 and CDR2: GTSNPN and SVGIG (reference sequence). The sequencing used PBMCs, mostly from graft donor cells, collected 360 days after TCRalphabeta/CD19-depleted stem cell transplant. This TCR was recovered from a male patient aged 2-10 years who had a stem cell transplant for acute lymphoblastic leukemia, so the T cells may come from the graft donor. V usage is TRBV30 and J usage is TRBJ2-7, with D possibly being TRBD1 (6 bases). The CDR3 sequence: CAWTGEVGEQYF. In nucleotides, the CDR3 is TGTGCCTGGACAGGGGAAGTTGGGGAGCAGTACTTC.